Listed below are T cell receptor beta chains from one sample, sequenced in a study of blood T cell repertoires in COVID-19. Profiling relied on immunoSEQ multiplex PCR, and the TCRdb table lists in-frame clones only, not all of them. The sample has 120,000 or so clones, roughly 76% seen once. Sequenced input: peripheral blood. The receptors here all came from a woman aged 55-69 years with acute or convalescent COVID-19. Both conserved end residues are trimmed from each CDR3.

j_call v_call cdr3_aa
TRBJ1-5 TRBV2 ASTTGTHQPQH
TRBJ2-5 TRBV6-5 ASSPDRSSETQY
TRBJ2-5 TRBV14 ASSLRRGLETQY
TRBJ2-1 TRBV24-1 ATSDWGQGYNEQF
TRBJ1-6 TRBV5-1 ASSSRQENSPLH
TRBJ1-1 TRBV12-3/TRBV12-4 ASSSRMNTEAF
TRBJ2-7 TRBV9 ASSKRQGGLDEQY
TRBJ2-2 TRBV21-1 ASSIDEGGVGGELF
TRBJ2-5 TRBV5-4 ASSLGSRSGETQY
TRBJ1-2 TRBV5-6 ASSQKKIRGGYGYT
TRBJ2-7 TRBV12-5 ASGLSTRTRSYEQY
TRBJ2-6 TRBV7-8 ASSIRQASLRANVLT
TRBJ2-1 TRBV3-1/TRBV3-2 ASSRRTGRNNEQF
TRBJ2-5 TRBV5-5 ASSFQAQETQY
TRBJ1-1 TRBV28 ASSLGQFEAF
TRBJ2-2 TRBV5-1 ASSLTRTETGELF
TRBJ1-1 TRBV7-3 ASSARGGKEAF
TRBJ2-7 TRBV11-2 ASSFNIVRTKGSYEQY
TRBJ2-3 TRBV10-3 AISDGTDTQY
TRBJ1-5 TRBV10-3 AISGQGSDQPQH
TRBJ2-1 TRBV3-1/TRBV3-2 ASSQAKRGTYNEQF
TRBJ1-2 TRBV19 ASRRQGPGYGYT
TRBJ2-6 TRBV5-1 ASSRGGRFGGANVLT
TRBJ2-7 TRBV18 ASSPIQGYEQY
TRBJ2-1 TRBV7-3 ASSPDSHNEQF
TRBJ1-4 TRBV6-5 ASTLTGRNEKLF
TRBJ2-5 TRBV5-6 ASSQGRETQY
TRBJ2-1 TRBV2 ASGGAGARDEQF
TRBJ2-1 TRBV7-3 ASSYGNEQF
TRBJ1-1 TRBV5-1 ASSYEGMNTEAF
TRBJ1-2 TRBV19 ASTPRDRYYGYT
TRBJ1-3 TRBV9 ASSLRRGLGNTIY
TRBJ1-2 TRBV18 ASSSDYPPQGSYGYT
TRBJ2-3 TRBV10-1 ATSASGLRADTQY
TRBJ1-4 TRBV5-1 ASSFGRGSEKLF
TRBJ2-7 TRBV29-1 SAALDRNYEQY
TRBJ1-1 TRBV19 ASSIEPGQGEAF
TRBJ2-3 TRBV9 ASSVPTDTQY
TRBJ1-2 TRBV12-3/TRBV12-4 ASSENYGYT
TRBJ2-5 TRBV7-2 ASSSHRGSETQY
TRBJ1-3 TRBV28 ASSSPRGGSISGNTIY
TRBJ2-3 TRBV5-6 ASSSRLAGGTDTQY
TRBJ1-6 TRBV7-2 ASSVNQGGNSPLH
TRBJ1-5 TRBV6-5 ASSYSGQHQPQH
TRBJ1-5 TRBV6-6 ASSYSPGNSNQPQH
TRBJ1-5 TRBV6-5 ASSRTVDSNQPQH
TRBJ1-6 TRBV5-1 ASSFEDRGSPLH
TRBJ1-1 TRBV3-1/TRBV3-2 ASSQEQALRTF
TRBJ1-2 TRBV12-3/TRBV12-4 ASSPNFGYGYT
TRBJ2-5 TRBV6-2/TRBV6-3 ASSPGEETQY
TRBJ1-5 TRBV7-8 ASSLSLSNQPQH
TRBJ2-1 TRBV5-1 ASSSGQGSYNEQF